The count of the clone carrying this TCR beta chain is one. This sample is drawn from a study of cytomegalovirus exposure and HLA in healthy donors. Study overall: Later analysis reported that the approximately 110 validation repertoires shared the platform of the approximately 670 first-cohort repertoires.

The CDR3 is made up of 14 amino acids. In germline, CDR1 is LNHNV, CDR2 YYDKDF (reference sequence). Trimming shortened V by 4 bases and J by 6 bases, and 15 bases separated the two germline ends. The method was immunoSEQ multiplex PCR; TCRdb's version includes in-frame clones alone and lacks a portion of them. The profile covers 150,000 or so clones, with about 86% appearing a single time and approximately 2% taken by the ten largest. The sequencing sample was made of PBMCs. This TCR was recovered from a human donor in good health. The rearrangement links TRBV15 to TRBJ1-2; maybe TRBD1 (6 bases). CDR3 residues: CATSKGANRDGYTF. Here the CDR3 DNA reads TGTGCCACCAGCAAAGGGGCAAACAGGGATGGCTACACCTTC.